The entry below describes one TCR beta chain. The sample contains more than one DNA sequence encoding this CDR3. Seattle researchers signed up patients amid active infection and tracked them longitudinally. In the source study's methods: Reference gene primer amplification in the assay estimated nucleated cell counts. Assay: immunoSEQ multiplex PCR; the TCRdb copy retains only in-frame clones and omits some. V and J calls plus clone size are reproduced from that table; the DNA served to infer D and trimming. The sample lists 200,000 to 250,000 clones, roughly 76% occurring once. These data come from a study of blood T cell repertoires in COVID-19. Turning to the study itself: Samples taken during acute and convalescent COVID-19 were collected in the United States, Italy and Spain.

The CDR3 totals 16 residues. Germline CDR1 is KGHDR and CDR2 is SFDVKD. The V and J ends lost 3 bases and 8 bases, in that order; junction bases with no gene match: 4. The chain has TRBV24-1 and TRBJ2-1, with 15 bases identical to TRBD2. Sequencing was carried out using peripheral blood. This TCR came from an elderly woman with COVID-19, enrolled during active disease. The CDR3 reads CATSDPGLAGGDEQFF. For the CDR3, the DNA is TGTGCCACCAGTGATCCCGGACTAGCGGGAGGGGATGAGCAGTTCTTC.